This T cell receptor (beta chain) was observed in a study of cytomegalovirus exposure and HLA in healthy donors. The V gene's germline CDR1 is LNHNV and CDR2 YYDKDF (reference sequence). This CDR3 comprises 19 residues. V shed 0 bases and J shed 3 bases, with 21 bases lying between them. PCR employed 60 Vbeta and 13 Jbeta primers. Here immunoSEQ multiplex PCR was the method, and the copy in TCRdb shows in-frame clones only, minus some. The sample lists 85,000 to 100,000 clones; more than 75% were seen once. Overall study results and limits: Earlier results showed most TCR beta V segments being productive about 90% or about 30% of the time. While the bulk of TCR sequences proved rare, some public TCRs turned up in many donors. Researchers reported in a later analysis that a missense DCLRE1C variant was tied to TCR beta V- and J-gene trimming.

On this clone: The antigen is not known.

The chain uses TRBV15 and TRBJ1-3; possible D gene TRBD1, 6 bases. The clonotype comes from a man younger than 40 in good health and CMV-seropositive. The sequenced sample was PBMCs. The CDR3: CATSRDWGGGGRRGNTIYF. The CDR3 region has the DNA TGTGCCACCAGCAGAGATTGGGGCGGGGGGGGGCGCCGTGGAAACACCATATATTTT.